One TCR beta chain is described in this entry. The data are from a study of T cell changes during pregnancy in multiple sclerosis. This table comes from immunoSEQ multiplex PCR, and its TCRdb copy is limited to in-frame clones, with some not included. The table lists some 41,000 clones, about nine tenths of them singletons. The CDR3 sequence is 14 residues long. The V gene lost 0 bases and the J gene lost 8 bases, with 13 bases spanning the gap. Looked up from germline, CDR1 is SNHLY and CDR2 is FYNNEI. The clonotype originates from a female donor in good health, enrolled as a control in a pregnancy study. This material consisted of CD4+ T cells from peripheral blood mononuclear cells, taken in the third trimester of pregnancy. The V and J genes are TRBV2 and TRBJ1-2; D ambiguous. CDR3 region: CASSEAGEREGYTF. The CDR3 DNA reads TGTGCCAGCAGTGAAGCCGGGGAGAGGGAGGGCTACACCTTC.